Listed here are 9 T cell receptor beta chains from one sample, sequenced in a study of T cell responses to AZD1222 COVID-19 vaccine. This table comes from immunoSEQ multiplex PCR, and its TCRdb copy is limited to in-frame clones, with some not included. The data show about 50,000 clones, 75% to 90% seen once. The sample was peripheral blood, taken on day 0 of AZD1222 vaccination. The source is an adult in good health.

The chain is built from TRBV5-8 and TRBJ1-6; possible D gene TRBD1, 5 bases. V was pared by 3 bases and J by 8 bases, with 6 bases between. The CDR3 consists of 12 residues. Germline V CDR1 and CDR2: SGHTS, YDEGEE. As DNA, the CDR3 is TGTGCCAGCAGCTCGACAGATTCACCCCTCCACTTT. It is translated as CASSSTDSPLHF. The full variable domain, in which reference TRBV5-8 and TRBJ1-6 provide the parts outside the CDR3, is EAGVTQSPTHLIKTRGQQATLRCSPISGHTSVYWYQQALGLGLQFLLWYDEGEERNRGNFPPRFSGRQFPNYSSELNVNALELEDSALYLCASSSTDSPLHFGNGTRLTVT.

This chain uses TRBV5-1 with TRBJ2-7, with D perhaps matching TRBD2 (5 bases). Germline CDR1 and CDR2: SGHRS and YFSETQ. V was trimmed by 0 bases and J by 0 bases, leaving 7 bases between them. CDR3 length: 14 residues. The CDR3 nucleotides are TGCGCCAGCAGCTTGGCCGGACTCTCCTACGAGCAGTACTTC. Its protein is CASSLAGLSYEQYF.

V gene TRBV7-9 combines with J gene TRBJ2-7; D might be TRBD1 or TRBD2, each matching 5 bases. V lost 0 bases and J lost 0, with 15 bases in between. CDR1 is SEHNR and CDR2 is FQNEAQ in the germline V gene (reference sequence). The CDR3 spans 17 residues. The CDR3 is CASSLAQQGPHSYEQYF. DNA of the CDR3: TGTGCCAGCAGCTTAGCACAGCAGGGACCCCACTCCTACGAGCAGTACTTC.

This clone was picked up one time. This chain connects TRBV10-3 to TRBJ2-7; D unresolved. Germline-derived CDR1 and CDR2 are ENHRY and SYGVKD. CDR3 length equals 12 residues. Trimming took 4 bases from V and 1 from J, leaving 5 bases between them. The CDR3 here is CAISAQSYEQYF. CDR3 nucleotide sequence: TGTGCCATCAGTGCGCAGTCCTACGAGCAGTACTTC.

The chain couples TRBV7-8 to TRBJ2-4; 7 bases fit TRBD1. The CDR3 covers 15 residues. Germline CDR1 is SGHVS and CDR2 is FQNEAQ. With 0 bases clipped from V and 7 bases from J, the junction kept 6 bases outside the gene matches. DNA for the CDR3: TGTGCCAGCAGCTTAGCGGGGACAGATTTCAACATTCAGTACTTC. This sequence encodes CASSLAGTDFNIQYF.

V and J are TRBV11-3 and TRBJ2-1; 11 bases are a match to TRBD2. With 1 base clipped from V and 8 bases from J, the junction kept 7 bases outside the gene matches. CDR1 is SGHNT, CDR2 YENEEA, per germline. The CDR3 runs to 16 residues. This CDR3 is CASSLVLAGGPHEQFF. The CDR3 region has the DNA TGTGCCAGCAGCTTAGTTTTAGCGGGGGGGCCCCATGAGCAGTTCTTC.

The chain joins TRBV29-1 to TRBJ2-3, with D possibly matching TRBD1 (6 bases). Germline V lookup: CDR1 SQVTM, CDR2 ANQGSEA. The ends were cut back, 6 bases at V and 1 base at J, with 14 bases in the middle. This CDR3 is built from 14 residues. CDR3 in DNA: TGCAGCGTAATCGAGGGGGACGGCACAGATACGCAGTATTTT. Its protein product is CSVIEGDGTDTQYF.

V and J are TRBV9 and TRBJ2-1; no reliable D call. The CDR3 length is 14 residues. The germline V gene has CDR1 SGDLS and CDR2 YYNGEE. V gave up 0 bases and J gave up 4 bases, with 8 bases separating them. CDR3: CASSVGVGYNEQFF. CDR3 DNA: TGTGCCAGCAGCGTAGGGGTGGGATACAATGAGCAGTTCTTC.

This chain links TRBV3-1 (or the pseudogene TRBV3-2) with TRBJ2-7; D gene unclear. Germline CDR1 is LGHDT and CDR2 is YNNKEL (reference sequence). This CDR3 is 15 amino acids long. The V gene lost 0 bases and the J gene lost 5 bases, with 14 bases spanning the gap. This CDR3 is CASSQEGRELDEQYF. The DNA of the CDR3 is TGTGCCAGCAGCCAAGAGGGAAGAGAACTCGACGAGCAGTACTTC.